These 25 T cell receptor beta chains were sequenced from one sample in a study of cytomegalovirus exposure and HLA in healthy donors. The PCR was carried out with 60 Vbeta primers and 13 Jbeta primers. Here immunoSEQ multiplex PCR was the method, and the copy in TCRdb shows in-frame clones only, minus some. The data hold some 180,000 clones, with 79% observed a single time. The source material was PBMCs. The receptors stem from a woman aged 25 to 39 in good health and CMV-seropositive.

The rearrangement uses TRBV29-1 and TRBJ1-2; TRBD1 agrees at 9 bases. V lost 2 bases to trimming and J lost 4 bases; unmatched junction nucleotides: 11. The CDR3 consists of 16 residues. CDR1 and CDR2 from the germline V gene are SQVTM and ANQGSEA. The CDR3 sequence: CSVELSPGQGLYGYTF. CDR3 nucleotides: TGCAGCGTTGAACTTTCCCCGGGACAGGGTCTCTATGGCTACACCTTC.

The J gene is TRBJ1-1, the V gene TRBV11-2; D uncertain. CDR3 length: 11 amino acids. Trimming took off 3 bases at V and 5 bases at J, with 4 bases between the two ends. Germline V lookup: CDR1 SGHAT, CDR2 FQNNGV. The CDR3 loop reads CASSFITEAFF. The CDR3 DNA follows: TGTGCCAGCAGCTTTATAACTGAAGCTTTCTTT.

DNA for the CDR3: TGTGCCAGCAGGAGGCGGAATTCACCCCTCCACTTT. This gives the protein CASRRRNSPLHF. The gene calls are TRBV27 and TRBJ1-6; D is uncertain. This CDR3 region has 12 residues. The ends were cut back, 6 bases at V and 7 bases at J, with 7 bases in the middle. Germline CDR1 reads MNHEY; CDR2 reads SMNVEV (reference sequence).

This rearrangement joins TRBV11-2 to TRBJ2-7; D call uncertain. The length of the CDR3 is 14 residues. The V gene's germline CDR1 is SGHAT and CDR2 FQNNGV. V lost 1 base and J lost 1, with 8 bases in between. The CDR3 reads CASSLVSLSYEQYF. The CDR3 DNA reads TGTGCCAGCAGCTTAGTCTCTCTATCCTACGAGCAGTACTTC.

This clone was counted between two and nine times. The rearrangement joins TRBV4-3 to TRBJ2-1; D may be TRBD2 (5 bases). The germline CDR1 and CDR2 sequences are LGHNA and YSLEER. The length of the CDR3 is 15 residues. V was pared by 4 bases and J by 1 base, with 11 bases between. The DNA for the CDR3 is TGCGCCAGCAGCCGTACTGGAGGATCCTACAATGAGCAGTTCTTC. Amino acid sequence: CASSRTGGSYNEQFF.

The chain couples TRBV9 to TRBJ2-5, with 7 bases aligning to TRBD1. Trimming removed 0 bases from V and 3 bases from J; junction bases left unmatched: 5. This CDR3 contains 15 residues. The V gene's germline CDR1 is SGDLS and CDR2 YYNGEE. The CDR3 DNA is TGTGCCAGCAGCGTAGCTCCCACAGGGGAAGAGACCCAGTACTTC. It specifies CASSVAPTGEETQYF.

The V and J genes are TRBV6-5 and TRBJ1-2; TRBD1 aligns across 11 bases. Unmatched junction bases numbered 4, after V lost 0 bases and J lost 7 bases. Germline V gene lookup returns CDR1 MNHEY and CDR2 SVGAGI. This CDR3 region has 15 residues. CDR3 bases: TGTGCCAGCAGTTACTCGGACAGGGGGCCTGGTGGCTACACCTTC. Amino acid sequence: CASSYSDRGPGGYTF.

DNA for the CDR3: TGTGCCAGCAGCTCGCCGGCCCTAGGCAACAATGAGCAGTTCTTC. This codes for CASSSPALGNNEQFF. The genes are TRBV11-3 and TRBJ2-1; D gene ambiguous. In germline, CDR1 is SGHNT, CDR2 YENEEA. The CDR3 covers 15 residues. Trimming took off 4 bases at V and 5 bases at J, with 15 bases between the two ends.

This chain links TRBV6-9 with TRBJ2-1; 8 bases agree with TRBD1. There are 15 residues in the CDR3. The germline V gene encodes CDR1 MNHGY and CDR2 SVAAGI. The V segment lost 4 bases and the J segment 9 bases; nucleotides outside the gene matches: 11. As DNA, the CDR3 is TGTGCCAGCAGTTTGGACAGGGCTGATGCGTGTGAGCAGTTCTTC. Translated: CASSLDRADACEQFF.

The chain recombines TRBV5-6 with TRBJ2-7; 7 bases are shared with TRBD1. The CDR3 sequence is 15 residues long. The germline V gene encodes CDR1 SGHDT and CDR2 YYEEEE. The trim removed 0 bases at V and 5 bases at J, leaving 8 bases unmatched. This CDR3 is CASSLVMTGLNEQYF. The DNA for the CDR3 is TGTGCCAGCAGCTTGGTCATGACAGGGCTCAACGAGCAGTACTTC. Together with reference TRBV5-6 and TRBJ2-7, the CDR3 gives the full variable domain: DAGVTQSPTHLIKTRGQQVTLRCSPKSGHDTVSWYQQALGQGPQFIFQYYEEEERQRGNFPDRFSGHQFPNYSSELNVNALLLGDSALYLCASSLVMTGLNEQYFGPGTRLTVT.

This chain links TRBV7-9 with TRBJ1-1, with 7 bases fitting TRBD1. Germline CDR1 is SEHNR and CDR2 is FQNEAQ (reference sequence). The junction had 7 bases not matched to a gene; V was cut back by 8 bases and J by 4 bases. The CDR3 totals 13 residues. CDR3 loop: CASQTGDVTEAFF. For the CDR3, the DNA is TGTGCCAGCCAAACAGGGGATGTCACTGAAGCTTTCTTT.

This rearrangement joins TRBV7-9 to TRBJ2-5, with D unresolved. From germline, CDR1 is SEHNR and CDR2 FQNEAQ (reference sequence). The germline V and J ends were trimmed by 3 bases and 5 bases, with 13 bases remaining between them. The CDR3 consists of 14 residues. CDR3 nucleotides: TGTGCCAGCAGCTTTGCGACACTCAAGGAGACCCAGTACTTC. The encoded protein is CASSFATLKETQYF.

This clone showed up just once. The CDR3 here is CASSLIRTVNTEAFF. DNA for the CDR3: TGTGCCAGCAGCTTGATCCGGACAGTAAACACTGAAGCTTTCTTT. The chain combines TRBV5-6 with TRBJ1-1; weak D call: TRBD1 (6 bases). The V gene's germline CDR1 is SGHDT and CDR2 YYEEEE. V was clipped by 1 base and J by 2 bases, with 12 bases between them. This CDR3 spans 15 amino acids.

This clone was seen a handful of times. The chain carries TRBV7-2 and TRBJ2-3, with TRBD2 matching over 12 bases. J gave up 3 bases and V 5 bases, and 9 bases lay outside the gene matches. Germline assignment: CDR1 SGHTA and CDR2 FQGNSA. The CDR3 totals 17 residues. This CDR3 reads CASSRTSGGTSTDTQYF. The CDR3 DNA is TGTGCCAGCAGCCGAACTAGCGGGGGGACCTCGACAGATACGCAGTATTTT.

The genes are TRBV19 and TRBJ1-5, with D uncertain. The CDR3 covers 13 residues. Germline V gives CDR1 LNHDA, CDR2 SQIVND (reference sequence). The V and J ends lost 10 bases and 9 bases respectively, with 19 bases between them. The CDR3 nucleotides are TGTGCCACTGATAGTGGAGCTTTCCGGCCCCAGCATTTT. It specifies CATDSGAFRPQHF.

This clone has at least ten counts. The chain recombines TRBV5-1 with TRBJ1-1, with D maybe TRBD1 (5 bases). The CDR3 length is 17 residues. The germline V gene has CDR1 SGHRS and CDR2 YFSETQ. The V gene lost 0 bases and the J gene lost 0 bases, with 15 bases spanning the gap. The CDR3 reads CASSLAQAGQMNTEAFF. The CDR3 DNA sequence: TGCGCCAGCAGCTTGGCTCAGGCGGGGCAGATGAACACTGAAGCTTTCTTT.

Note on this clone: Other DNA variants within this sample encode the same CDR3. This chain uses TRBV6-5 with TRBJ1-1; D call uncertain. Germline CDR1 is MNHEY and CDR2 is SVGAGI. The CDR3 consists of 15 residues. V shed 2 bases and J shed 0 bases, with 10 bases lying between them. CDR3: CASSYPPGVNTEAFF. CDR3 coding DNA: TGTGCCAGCAGTTACCCCCCGGGAGTGAACACTGAAGCTTTCTTT.

The gene calls are TRBV29-1 and TRBJ2-2; D ambiguous. The CDR3 sequence is 12 residues long. Germline CDR1 SQVTM, CDR2 ANQGSEA. Between the trimmed V and J ends, which lost 2 bases and 4 bases, there was a span of 5 bases. Here the CDR3 reads CSVESGTGELFF. The CDR3 coding sequence is TGCAGCGTTGAATCCGGCACCGGGGAGCTGTTTTTT.

The rearrangement joins TRBV19 to TRBJ2-2; D is possibly TRBD1 (6 bases). This CDR3 has 14 amino acids. The germline V gene has CDR1 LNHDA and CDR2 SQIVND (reference sequence). V lost 3 bases, J lost 5 bases, and 10 bases lay in between. The CDR3 nucleotides are TGTGCCAGTAGTATTAGTACAGGGACCGGGGAGCTGTTTTTT. Translated, it gives CASSISTGTGELFF. The full variable domain, with the rest looked up from reference TRBV19 and TRBJ2-2, is DGGITQSPKYLFRKEGQNVTLSCEQNLNHDAMYWYRQDPGQGLRLIYYSQIVNDFQKGDIAEGYSVSREKKESFPLTVTSAQKNPTAFYLCASSISTGTGELFFGEGSRLTVL.

On this clone: The same CDR3 is also encoded by other DNA sequences in this sample. The chain carries TRBV2 and TRBJ1-5; D unresolved. Germline V CDR1 and CDR2: SNHLY, FYNNEI. V was clipped by 1 base and J by 14 bases, with 9 bases between them. This CDR3 has 11 amino acids. CDR3 in amino acids: CASSEGRPKHF. CDR3 coding DNA: TGTGCCAGCAGTGAAGGGAGACCGAAGCATTTT.

A remark on this clone: The DNA is omitted, as the CDR3 cannot be located on it reliably, and the CDR3 follows TCRdb's listing. The chain employs TRBV4-1 and TRBJ2-1; the D call in the table, TRBD2, was not verified against the DNA. Germline V gene sequence: CDR1 MGHRA, CDR2 YSYEKL. The CDR3 contains 22 residues when both ends are counted. The CDR3 spells CASSQALRRAMSSSSRGNEQFF.

This clone appeared a few times. The rearrangement uses TRBV25-1 and TRBJ1-1, with a tentative D call TRBD1 (6 bases). Germline loops: CDR1 MGHDK, CDR2 SYGVNS. V gave up 6 bases and J gave up 1 base, with 9 bases separating them. The CDR3 contains 13 residues. The DNA of the CDR3 is TGTGCCAGCAGAAGACAGGAGAACACTGAAGCTTTCTTT. It is translated as CASRRQENTEAFF.

This clone has a handful of counts. The V and J genes are TRBV4-3 and TRBJ1-2; D perhaps matches TRBD1 (6 bases). Germline values: CDR1 LGHNA, CDR2 YSLEER. The CDR3 covers 15 residues. Trimming took 4 bases from V and 5 from J, leaving 17 bases between them. In DNA, the CDR3 is TGCGCCAGCAGCCCCACACAGGGTTCGGGGTATGGCTACACCTTC. Amino acids: CASSPTQGSGYGYTF.

The chain joins TRBV4-1 to TRBJ2-7, with 10 bases matching TRBD1. CDR1 MGHRA and CDR2 YSYEKL come from the germline V gene. The CDR3 totals 14 residues. Trimming cost V 6 bases and J 1 base; bases outside gene matches: 3. The CDR3: CASRRTGGSYEQYF. CDR3 DNA: TGCGCCAGCAGGCGGACAGGGGGATCCTACGAGCAGTACTTC.

The V and J genes are TRBV11-2 and TRBJ1-1; TRBD1 agrees at 8 bases. This CDR3 contains 16 residues. V gave up 1 base and J gave up 4 bases; unmatched junction bases: 8. CDR1 is SGHAT, CDR2 FQNNGV, per germline. The CDR3 loop reads CASSLGPGTGSTEAFF. The CDR3 coding sequence is TGTGCCAGCAGCTTAGGTCCCGGGACAGGAAGCACTGAAGCTTTCTTT.